One and the same sample provided the 17 T cell receptor beta chains below, sequenced in a study of PD-L1 blockade in urothelial cancer. This table comes from immunoSEQ multiplex PCR, and its TCRdb copy is limited to in-frame clones, with some not included. The data hold about 52,000 clones, with over 75% observed a single time. Sequencing used PBMCs, obtained around atezolizumab (anti-PD-L1) treatment. The receptor set was obtained from a man in his forties with urothelial cancer.

V gene TRBV14 combines with J gene TRBJ2-7; D gene unclear. The V and J ends lost 2 bases and 0 bases respectively, with 8 bases between them. The CDR3 runs to 14 residues. The germline V gene has CDR1 SGHDN and CDR2 FVKESK. CDR3 loop: CASSQNSLSYEQYF. DNA of the CDR3: TGTGCCAGCAGCCAAAACAGCCTCTCCTACGAGCAGTACTTC.

The chain combines TRBV2 with TRBJ2-7, with 9 nucleotides matching TRBD2. V lost 7 bases to trimming and J lost 6 bases; unmatched junction nucleotides: 13. The CDR3 runs to 15 residues. In germline, CDR1 is SNHLY, CDR2 FYNNEI. CDR3 region: CASMRLAGKVGEQYF. The CDR3 DNA sequence: TGTGCCAGCATGCGGCTAGCGGGAAAAGTCGGCGAGCAGTACTTC.

This chain uses TRBV2 with TRBJ1-6; weak D call: TRBD1 (5 bases). The CDR3 is 14 amino acids. V lost 6 bases to trimming and J lost 9 bases, with 15 bases between them. Germline V gene sequence: CDR1 SNHLY, CDR2 FYNNEI. CDR3: CASRPGLISSPLHF. CDR3 nucleotides: TGTGCCAGCAGGCCGGGACTAATCTCTTCACCCCTCCACTTT.

The V gene is TRBV5-1, the J gene TRBJ1-1; perhaps TRBD1 as D (6 bases). The CDR3 consists of 16 residues. Germline CDR1 is SGHRS and CDR2 is YFSETQ. Trimming took off 0 bases at V and 1 base at J, with 13 bases between the two ends. CDR3 residues: CASSLEMGARNTEAFF. The CDR3 nucleotides are TGCGCCAGCAGCTTGGAGATGGGGGCGCGGAACACTGAAGCTTTCTTT.

This clone was counted a single time. This chain links TRBV5-6 with TRBJ2-5; D is unclear. The germline V gene has CDR1 SGHDT and CDR2 YYEEEE. The CDR3 is 16 amino acids. The V end was cut by 4 bases, the J end by 2 bases, with 18 bases between. The CDR3 loop reads CASSRYRIAQQETQYF. The CDR3 DNA is TGTGCCAGCAGCAGATACCGCATTGCACAACAAGAGACCCAGTACTTC.

CDR3 loop: CASSITGGNQPQHF. For the CDR3, the DNA is TGTGCCAGTAGTATCACAGGGGGCAATCAGCCCCAGCATTTT. The chain combines TRBV19 with TRBJ1-5, with 7 positions matching TRBD1. Losses at the gene ends were 3 bases for V and 2 bases for J; bases not matched to a gene: 1. The CDR3 is 14 amino acids. Germline lookup yields CDR1 LNHDA and CDR2 SQIVND (reference sequence).

This chain links TRBV27 with TRBJ2-3; TRBD2 matches at 8 bases. V lost 6 bases to trimming and J lost 4 bases; unmatched junction nucleotides: 6. This CDR3 region has 14 residues. Germline CDR1 and CDR2: MNHEY and SMNVEV (reference sequence). As DNA, the CDR3 is TGTGCCAGCAGCTTGGGACTAGGATCAGATACGCAGTATTTT. Its protein is CASSLGLGSDTQYF.

The chain recombines TRBV30 with TRBJ2-7, with 9 nucleotides matching TRBD1. J lost 2 bases, V lost 1 base, and 0 bases had no gene match. Germline V lookup: CDR1 GTSNPN, CDR2 SVGIG (reference sequence). CDR3 length: 13 amino acids. CDR3 in DNA: TGTGCCTGGAGTGGGGACAGGGCCTACGAGCAGTACTTC. As protein: CAWSGDRAYEQYF. Together with reference TRBV30 and TRBJ2-7, the CDR3 gives the full variable domain: SQTIHQWPATLVQPVGSPLSLECTVEGTSNPNLYWYRQAAGRGLQLLFYSVGIGQISSEVPQNLSASRPQDRQFILSSKKLLLSDSGFYLCAWSGDRAYEQYFGPGTRLTVT.

The chain combines TRBV10-2 with TRBJ2-3; 14 bases agree with TRBD2. The junction had 7 bases not matched to a gene; V was cut back by 6 bases and J by 2 bases. This CDR3 contains 17 residues. Germline V gives CDR1 WSHSY, CDR2 SAAADI. The DNA of the CDR3 is TGCGCCAGCAGGGGGGGACTAGCGGGAGTGTCCACAGATACGCAGTATTTT. This gives the protein CASRGGLAGVSTDTQYF.

This clone appeared a single time. This CDR3 is CATQGGGNVPNTEAFF. The CDR3 coding sequence is TGTGCCACCCAAGGGGGCGGGAATGTTCCGAACACTGAAGCTTTCTTT. The genes are TRBV19 and TRBJ1-1, with TRBD1 identical over 7 bases. Germline loops: CDR1 LNHDA, CDR2 SQIVND (reference sequence). This CDR3 has 16 residues. V trimming: 10 bases; J trimming: 1 base; junction bases outside the gene matches: 15. Together with reference TRBV19 and TRBJ1-1, the CDR3 gives the full variable domain: DGGITQSPKYLFRKEGQNVTLSCEQNLNHDAMYWYRQDPGQGLRLIYYSQIVNDFQKGDIAEGYSVSREKKESFPLTVTSAQKNPTAFYLCATQGGGNVPNTEAFFGQGTRLTVV.

This clone was recorded many times. The CDR3 region has the DNA TGTGCCAGCAGCGCGACAGTGAACACTGAAGCTTTCTTT. Translated, it gives CASSATVNTEAFF. J is TRBJ1-1 and V is TRBV4-2, with D perhaps matching TRBD1 (5 bases). The CDR3 covers 13 residues. CDR1 is LGHNA and CDR2 is YNFKEQ in the germline V gene. Trimming cost V 5 bases and J 0 bases, with 7 bases left between them.

This chain uses TRBV27 with TRBJ2-2, with D possibly being TRBD2 (6 bases). The CDR3 runs to 14 residues. In germline, CDR1 is MNHEY, CDR2 SMNVEV (reference sequence). Trimming cost V 2 bases and J 7 bases, with 11 bases left between them. The CDR3 region is CASSLTSIVGELFF. The CDR3 DNA reads as TGTGCCAGCAGTTTAACTAGCATTGTCGGGGAGCTGTTTTTT.

A word on this clone: The junction and the germline gene differ at one end; a read error may be behind it. The V call is TRBV28, the J call TRBJ1-2, with D possibly being TRBD1 (5 bases). This CDR3 region has 11 residues. The germline gives CDR1 MDHEN, CDR2 SYDVKM. The CDR3 nucleotides read TGTGCCAGCACAGGGAACTTTGGCTACACCTTC. Protein sequence: CASTGNFGYTF.

The V and J genes are TRBV28 and TRBJ1-5; D unresolved. Deletions cut 2 bases from V and 3 bases from J, with 11 bases between. Germline CDR1 MDHEN, CDR2 SYDVKM. The CDR3 has 15 amino acids. DNA of the CDR3: TGTGCCAGCAGTTTAGGCCAGTCCCTCAATCAGCCCCAGCATTTT. It is translated as CASSLGQSLNQPQHF.

The CDR3 region is CASRLAGGPGNEQFF. Here the CDR3 DNA reads TGTGCCAGCAGACTAGCGGGAGGGCCCGGAAATGAGCAGTTCTTC. The chain joins TRBV6-5 to TRBJ2-1, with 13 bases identical to TRBD2. The V gene's germline CDR1 is MNHEY and CDR2 SVGAGI. The CDR3 spans 15 residues. V was pared by 6 bases and J by 7 bases, with 6 bases of the junction left unmatched.

The chain employs TRBV10-3 and TRBJ1-6; 7 nucleotides match TRBD1. V lost 4 bases and J lost 8; bases outside the gene matches: 2. The length of the CDR3 is 13 residues. Germline V gene lookup returns CDR1 ENHRY and CDR2 SYGVKD. CDR3 sequence: CAISGDSDSPLHF. CDR3 bases: TGTGCCATCAGTGGGGACAGTGATTCACCCCTCCACTTT.

The chain is built from TRBV5-1 and TRBJ1-1; tentative D call: TRBD1 (5 bases). The germline V gene has CDR1 SGHRS and CDR2 YFSETQ. There are 13 residues in the CDR3. V was trimmed by 0 bases and J by 6 bases, leaving 9 bases between them. The CDR3 reads CASSLGAGPEAFF. The CDR3 DNA is TGCGCCAGCAGCTTGGGGGCAGGGCCTGAAGCTTTCTTT.